The rows below give T cell receptor beta chains drawn from one sample of a study of blood T cell repertoires in COVID-19. Produced via immunoSEQ multiplex PCR; TCRdb's table is partial and in-frame only. The sample includes approximately 230,000 clones, roughly 89% of them seen just once. Source material: PBMCs or T cells enriched from blood (not recorded which). The receptors stem from a woman younger than 45 who had recovered from COVID-19. CDR3s include the opening cysteine and the closing phenylalanine or tryptophan. The D gene is left open where the match is weak. The listing skips clone size in some rows; elsewhere it reads once, few, many or a size class.

>TRBD1|17|.|TRBV7-9|TRBJ1-2
CASSLGTGASNDYGYTF
TGTGCCAGCAGCCTCGGGACAGGGGCGTCAAATGACTATGGCTACACCTTC
>TRBD1|18|.|TRBV9|TRBJ1-2
CASSGPPGQLLLNYGYTF
TGTGCCAGCAGCGGTCCCCCGGGACAGCTCCTCCTCAACTATGGCTACACCTTC
>.|12|.|TRBV28|TRBJ1-2
CASSLPGGGYTF
TGTGCCAGCAGCCTTCCGGGAGGTGGCTACACCTTC
>TRBD1|14|.|TRBV6-5|TRBJ2-1
CASGDSSVYNEQFF
TGTGCCAGCGGGGACAGTTCAGTCTACAATGAGCAGTTCTTC
>.|14|.|TRBV3-1/TRBV3-2|TRBJ1-2
CASSQDRGIYGYTF
TGTGCCAGCAGCCAAGACAGGGGAATCTATGGCTACACCTTC
>.|15|.|TRBV7-2|TRBJ1-4
CASSLSGGVNEKLFF
TGTGCCAGCAGCTTATCGGGGGGGGTTAATGAAAAACTGTTTTTT
>.|14|.|TRBV30|TRBJ2-1
CAWNVGQAYNEQFF
TGTGCCTGGAACGTTGGGCAGGCCTACAATGAGCAGTTCTTC
>TRBD2|15|.|TRBV28|TRBJ2-1
CASSLVGRAGDEQFF
TGTGCCAGCAGTTTAGTCGGGAGGGCCGGGGATGAGCAGTTCTTC
>.|15|.|TRBV5-6|TRBJ2-7
CASSPNPGGLYEQYF
TGTGCCAGCAGCCCGAATCCGGGGGGCCTATACGAGCAGTACTTC
>.|13|.|TRBV2|TRBJ2-1
CASTLDSYNEQFF
TGTGCCAGCACTCTAGATTCGTACAATGAGCAGTTCTTC
>.|13|.|TRBV5-1|TRBJ2-2
CASSPDRTGELFF
TGCGCCAGCAGCCCTGACAGAACCGGGGAGCTGTTTTTT
>TRBD1|15|once|TRBV27|TRBJ2-7
CASTASGTGGYEQYF
TGTGCCAGCACTGCCTCCGGGACAGGGGGCTACGAGCAGTACTTC
>TRBD1|16|.|TRBV5-1|TRBJ2-3
CASSSATGSRTDTQYF
TGCGCCAGCAGCTCCGCGACAGGGTCGCGCACAGATACGCAGTATTTT
>.|15|.|TRBV5-1|TRBJ1-2
CASSIKQGTETGYTF
TGCGCCAGCAGCATAAAACAGGGAACGGAGACCGGCTACACCTTC
>.|15|.|TRBV20-1|TRBJ2-3
CSASFGLLSTDTQYF
TGCAGTGCTAGTTTCGGACTCCTAAGCACAGATACGCAGTATTTT
>TRBD2|15|.|TRBV11-2|TRBJ2-7
CASSLLTSVVDEQYF
TGTGCCAGCAGCTTACTAACTAGCGTCGTGGACGAGCAGTACTTC
>.|14|.|TRBV18|TRBJ1-3
CASSRGVSGNTIYF
TGTGCCAGCTCAAGGGGCGTCTCTGGAAACACCATATATTTT
>TRBD1|14|.|TRBV6-2/TRBV6-3|TRBJ1-1
CASSYHRGDSEAFF
TGTGCCAGCAGTTACCACAGGGGGGACTCTGAAGCTTTCTTT
>TRBD2|16|few|TRBV5-6|TRBJ2-1
CASSPLAGGPYNEQFF
TGTGCCAGCAGTCCACTAGCGGGAGGCCCGTACAATGAGCAGTTCTTC
>.|17|once|TRBV28|TRBJ1-5
CASSFVRGAGDNQPQHF
TGTGCCAGCAGCTTCGTCAGGGGCGCCGGGGACAATCAGCCCCAGCATTTT
>TRBD2|16|.|TRBV10-1|TRBJ2-7
CASSESLAGNSYEQYF
TGCGCCAGCAGTGAGTCTCTAGCGGGAAACTCCTACGAGCAGTACTTC
>TRBD1|13|.|TRBV6-5|TRBJ2-3
CASWGQGTDTQYF
TGTGCCAGCTGGGGACAGGGGACAGATACGCAGTATTTT
>TRBD1|14|.|TRBV5-1|TRBJ1-6
CASSWDRGNSPLHF
TGCGCCAGCAGCTGGGACAGGGGGAATTCACCCCTCCACTTT
>.|17|.|TRBV28|TRBJ2-3
CASSPLGEGVFTDTQYF
TGTGCCAGCAGCCCCCTAGGAGAGGGAGTTTTCACAGATACGCAGTATTTT
>.|14|.|TRBV4-3|TRBJ1-1
CASSQGHLSSEAFF
TGCGCCAGCAGCCAGGGACATCTGAGTTCTGAAGCTTTCTTT
>.|13|.|TRBV28|TRBJ1-1
CASSLYADTEAFF
TGTGCCAGCAGTTTATACGCAGACACTGAAGCTTTCTTT
>.|14|.|TRBV5-5|TRBJ1-5
CASSLQGYNQPQHF
TGTGCCAGCAGCCTACAGGGCTACAATCAGCCCCAGCATTTT
>.|14|.|TRBV19|TRBJ2-3
CASSMGSFTDTQYF
TGTGCCAGTAGTATGGGTAGCTTCACAGATACGCAGTATTTT
>.|14|.|TRBV5-1|TRBJ1-6
CASSTGQLYSPLHF
TGCGCCAGCAGTACCGGACAACTTTATTCACCCCTCCACTTT
>.|15|.|TRBV5-6|TRBJ2-5
CASSLPGLQQETQYF
TGTGCCAGCAGCCTTCCGGGACTCCAACAAGAGACCCAGTACTTC
>.|14|.|TRBV5-1|TRBJ2-3
CASSQGILTDTQYF
TGCGCCAGCAGCCAGGGCATACTCACAGATACGCAGTATTTT
>.|14|.|TRBV9|TRBJ2-2
CASSSRLGTGELFF
TGTGCCAGCAGCTCCAGACTAGGCACCGGGGAGCTGTTTTTT